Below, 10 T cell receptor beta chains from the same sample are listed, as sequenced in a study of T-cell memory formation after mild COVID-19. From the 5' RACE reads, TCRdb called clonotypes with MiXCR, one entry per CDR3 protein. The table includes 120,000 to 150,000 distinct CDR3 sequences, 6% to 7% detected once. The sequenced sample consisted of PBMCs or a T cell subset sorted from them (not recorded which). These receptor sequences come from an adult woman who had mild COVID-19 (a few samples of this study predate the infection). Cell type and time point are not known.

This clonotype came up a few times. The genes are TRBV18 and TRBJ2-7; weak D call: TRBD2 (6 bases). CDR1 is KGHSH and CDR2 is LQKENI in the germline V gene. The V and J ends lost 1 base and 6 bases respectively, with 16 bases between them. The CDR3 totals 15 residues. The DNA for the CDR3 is TGTGCCAGCTCACCACAGGGTGCGGGGCCGGGCGAGCAGTACTTC. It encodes CASSPQGAGPGEQYF.

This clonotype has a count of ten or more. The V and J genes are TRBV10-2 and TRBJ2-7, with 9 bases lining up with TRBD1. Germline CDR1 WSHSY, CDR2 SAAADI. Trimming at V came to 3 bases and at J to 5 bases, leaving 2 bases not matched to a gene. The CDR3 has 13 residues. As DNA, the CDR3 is TGCGCCAGCAGTGACAGGGACAGGGACGAGCAGTACTTC. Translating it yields CASSDRDRDEQYF.

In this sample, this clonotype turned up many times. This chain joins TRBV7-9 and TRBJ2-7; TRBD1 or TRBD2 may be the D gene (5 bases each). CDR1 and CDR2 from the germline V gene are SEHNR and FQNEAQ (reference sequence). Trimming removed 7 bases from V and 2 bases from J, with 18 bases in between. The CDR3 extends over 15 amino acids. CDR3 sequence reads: CASTIARGGPYEQYF. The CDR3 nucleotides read TGTGCCAGCACCATCGCACGGGGCGGACCCTACGAGCAGTACTTC.

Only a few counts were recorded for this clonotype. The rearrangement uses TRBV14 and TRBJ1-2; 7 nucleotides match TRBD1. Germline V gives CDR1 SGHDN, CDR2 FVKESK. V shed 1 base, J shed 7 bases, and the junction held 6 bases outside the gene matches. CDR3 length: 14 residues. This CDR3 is CASSQARQGGGYTF. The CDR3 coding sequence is TGTGCCAGCAGCCAAGCAAGACAGGGCGGTGGCTACACCTTC.

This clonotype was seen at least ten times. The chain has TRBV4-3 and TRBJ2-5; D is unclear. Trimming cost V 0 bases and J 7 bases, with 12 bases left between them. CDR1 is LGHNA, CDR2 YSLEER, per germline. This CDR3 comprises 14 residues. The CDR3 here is CASSQEGQAGTQYF. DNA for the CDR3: TGCGCCAGCAGCCAAGAAGGTCAAGCTGGGACCCAGTACTTC.

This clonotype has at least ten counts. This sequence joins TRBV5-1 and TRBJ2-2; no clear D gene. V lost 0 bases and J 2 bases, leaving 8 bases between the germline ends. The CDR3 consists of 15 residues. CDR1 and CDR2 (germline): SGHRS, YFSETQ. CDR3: CASSLEQLNTGELFF. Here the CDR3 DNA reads TGCGCCAGCAGCTTGGAACAGCTAAACACCGGGGAGCTGTTTTTT.

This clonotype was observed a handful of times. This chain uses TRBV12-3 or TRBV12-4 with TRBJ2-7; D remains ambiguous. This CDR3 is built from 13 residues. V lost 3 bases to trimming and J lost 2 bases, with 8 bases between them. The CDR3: CASSFSGPYEQYF. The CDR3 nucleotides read TGTGCCAGCAGTTTTTCGGGCCCCTACGAGCAGTACTTC.

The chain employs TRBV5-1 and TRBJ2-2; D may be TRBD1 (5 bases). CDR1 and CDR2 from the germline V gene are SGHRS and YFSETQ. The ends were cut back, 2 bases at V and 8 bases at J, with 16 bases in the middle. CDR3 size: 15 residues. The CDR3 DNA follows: TGCGCCAGCAGCTTCTCCAGGGTTGAGTGGGGGGAGCTGTTTTTT. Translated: CASSFSRVEWGELFF.

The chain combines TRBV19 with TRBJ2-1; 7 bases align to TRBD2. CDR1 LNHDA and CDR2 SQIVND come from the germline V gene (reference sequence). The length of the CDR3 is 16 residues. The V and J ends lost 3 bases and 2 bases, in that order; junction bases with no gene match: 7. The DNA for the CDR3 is TGTGCCAGTAGTATTCAAGCGGGGAGGGCCTACAATGAGCAGTTCTTC. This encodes CASSIQAGRAYNEQFF.

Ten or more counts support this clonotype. CDR3 residues: CASSPYKETQYF. The CDR3 bases are TGTGCCAGCTCACCCTACAAGGAGACCCAGTACTTC. The rearrangement links TRBV18 to TRBJ2-5; D unresolved. Per germline, CDR1 KGHSH and CDR2 LQKENI. Deletions cut 3 bases from V and 5 bases from J, with 7 bases between. The CDR3 consists of 12 residues.